The T cell receptor beta chain under discussion was sequenced for a study of cytomegalovirus exposure and HLA in healthy donors. Overall study: Some 80 million unique TCR sequences came from HLA-typed donors in an early release.

Details on this clone: What it binds is not known.

Healthy bone marrow donors made up the donors. Germline V gene sequence: CDR1 SEHNR, CDR2 FQNEAQ (reference sequence). The CDR3 runs to 19 residues. The J segment lost 0 bases and the V segment lost 4 bases, leaving 12 bases of the junction unmatched. Study conclusions and caveats: The study flagged 150 to 200 TCR beta chains as cytomegalovirus-associated. As a later analysis showed, a missense DCLRE1C variant was linked to trimming of TCR beta V- and J-genes.

The study ran its PCR with 60 Vbeta and 13 Jbeta primers. Clones were sequenced by immunoSEQ multiplex PCR, and TCRdb holds only the in-frame ones, with some missing. The table shows about 90,000 clones, with 60% to 80% occurring only once. The chain has TRBV7-9 and TRBJ2-1, with 10 bases matching TRBD1. This TCR was sampled from a woman in her sixties or seventies in good health and CMV-seropositive. Sequencing input: PBMCs. CDR3 sequence (DNA): TGTGCCAGCAGCTCATACCCGGGACAGGGGACCACCTCCTACAATGAGCAGTTCTTC. This translates into CASSSYPGQGTTSYNEQFF. Using reference TRBV7-9 and TRBJ2-1 for the parts outside the CDR3, the full variable domain is DTGVSQNPRHKITKRGQNVTFRCDPISEHNRLYWYRQTLGQGPEFLTYFQNEAQLEKSRLLSDRFSAERPKGSFSTLEIQRTEQGDSAMYLCASSSYPGQGTTSYNEQFFGPGTRLTVL.